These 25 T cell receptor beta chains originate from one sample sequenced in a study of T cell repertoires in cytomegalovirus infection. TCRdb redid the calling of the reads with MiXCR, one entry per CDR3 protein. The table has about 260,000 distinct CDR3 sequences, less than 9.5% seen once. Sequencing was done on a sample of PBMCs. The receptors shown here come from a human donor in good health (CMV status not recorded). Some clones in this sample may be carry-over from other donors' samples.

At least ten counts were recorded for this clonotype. CDR3 sequence: CASSLASAGELFF. The CDR3 nucleotides are TGTGCCAGCAGCTTAGCGTCGGCCGGGGAGCTGTTTTTT. The chain combines TRBV7-6 with TRBJ2-2; unclear D gene. The V gene's germline CDR1 is SGHVS and CDR2 FNYEAQ. V was cut by 0 bases and J by 6 bases, with 5 bases left in between. The CDR3 extends over 13 amino acids.

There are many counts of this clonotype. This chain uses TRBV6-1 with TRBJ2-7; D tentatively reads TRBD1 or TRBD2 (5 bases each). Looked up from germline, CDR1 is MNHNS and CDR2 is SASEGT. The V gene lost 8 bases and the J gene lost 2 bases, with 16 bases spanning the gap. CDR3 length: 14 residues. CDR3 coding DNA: TGTGCCAGCTTGCGCTGGGACCTAGCCTACGAGCAGTACTTC. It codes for CASLRWDLAYEQYF.

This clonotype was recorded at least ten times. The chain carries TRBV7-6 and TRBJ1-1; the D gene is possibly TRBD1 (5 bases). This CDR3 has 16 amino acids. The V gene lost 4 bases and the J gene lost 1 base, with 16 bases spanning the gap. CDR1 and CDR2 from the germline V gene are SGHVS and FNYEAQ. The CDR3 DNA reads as TGTGCCAGCAGCTCCGGACGGGGACGGGAGAACACTGAAGCTTTCTTT. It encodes CASSSGRGRENTEAFF.

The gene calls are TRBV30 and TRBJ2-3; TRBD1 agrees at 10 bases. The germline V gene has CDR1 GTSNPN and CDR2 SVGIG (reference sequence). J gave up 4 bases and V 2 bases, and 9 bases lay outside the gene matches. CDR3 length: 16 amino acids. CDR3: CAWSLWGQGIADTQYF. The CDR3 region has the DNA TGTGCCTGGAGTCTCTGGGGACAGGGGATTGCAGATACGCAGTATTTT.

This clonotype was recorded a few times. CDR3 protein: CSAREFRGTSNTGELFF. The CDR3 nucleotides read TGCAGTGCTAGAGAATTCCGAGGGACATCGAACACCGGGGAGCTGTTTTTT. V and J are TRBV20-1 and TRBJ2-2; D perhaps matches TRBD1 (6 bases). From germline, CDR1 is DFQATT and CDR2 SNEGSKA (reference sequence). The CDR3 consists of 17 residues. V lost 0 bases to trimming and J lost 0 bases, with 14 bases between them.

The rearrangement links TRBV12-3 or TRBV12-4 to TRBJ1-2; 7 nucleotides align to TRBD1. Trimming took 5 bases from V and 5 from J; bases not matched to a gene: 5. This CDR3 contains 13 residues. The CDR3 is CASSNPGGYGYTF. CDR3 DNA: TGTGCCAGCAGTAACCCAGGGGGTTATGGCTACACCTTC.

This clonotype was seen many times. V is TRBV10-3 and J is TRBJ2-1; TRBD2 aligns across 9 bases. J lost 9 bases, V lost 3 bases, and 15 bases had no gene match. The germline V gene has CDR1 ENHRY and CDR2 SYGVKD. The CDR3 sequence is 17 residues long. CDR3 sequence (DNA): TGTGCCATCAGTGATGCATCCGGGAAGCGGGAGGTAATTGAGCAGTTCTTC. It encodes CAISDASGKREVIEQFF.

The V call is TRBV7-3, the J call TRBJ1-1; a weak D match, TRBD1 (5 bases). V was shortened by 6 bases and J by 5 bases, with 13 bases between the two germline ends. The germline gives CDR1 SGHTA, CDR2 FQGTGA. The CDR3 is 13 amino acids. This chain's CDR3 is CASSKGLGTEAFF. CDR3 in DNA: TGTGCCAGCAGTAAGGGGCTTGGTACTGAAGCTTTCTTT. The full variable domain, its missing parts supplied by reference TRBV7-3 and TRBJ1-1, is GAGVSQTPSNKVTEKGKYVELRCDPISGHTALYWYRQSLGQGPEFLIYFQGTGAADDSGLPNDRFFAVRPEGSVSTLKIQRTERGDSAVYLCASSKGLGTEAFFGQGTRLTVV.

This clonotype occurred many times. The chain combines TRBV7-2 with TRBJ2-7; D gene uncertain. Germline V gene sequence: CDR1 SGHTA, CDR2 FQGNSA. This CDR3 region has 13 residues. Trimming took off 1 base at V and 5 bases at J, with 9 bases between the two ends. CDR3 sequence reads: CASSLGWMNEQYF. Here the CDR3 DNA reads TGTGCCAGCAGCTTAGGGTGGATGAACGAGCAGTACTTC.

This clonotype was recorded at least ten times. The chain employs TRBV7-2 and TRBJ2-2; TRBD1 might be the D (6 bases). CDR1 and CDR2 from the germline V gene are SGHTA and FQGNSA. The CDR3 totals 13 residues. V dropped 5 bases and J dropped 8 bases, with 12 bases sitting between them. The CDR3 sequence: CASSEGTTGELFF. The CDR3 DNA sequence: TGTGCCAGCAGCGAGGGGACAACGGGGGAGCTGTTTTTT.

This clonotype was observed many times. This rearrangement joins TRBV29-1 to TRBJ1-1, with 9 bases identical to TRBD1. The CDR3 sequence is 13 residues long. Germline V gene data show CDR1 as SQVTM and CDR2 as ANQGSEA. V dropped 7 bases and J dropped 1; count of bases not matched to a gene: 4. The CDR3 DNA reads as TGCAGCGGGGGGACAGGGCGGAACACTGAAGCTTTCTTT. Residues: CSGGTGRNTEAFF.

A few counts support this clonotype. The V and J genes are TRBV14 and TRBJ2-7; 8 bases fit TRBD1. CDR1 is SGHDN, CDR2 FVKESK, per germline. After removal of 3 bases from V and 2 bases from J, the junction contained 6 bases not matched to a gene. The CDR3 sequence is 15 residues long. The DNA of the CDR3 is TGTGCCAGCAGCCACGGACAGGGTAAGACCTACGAGCAGTACTTC. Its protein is CASSHGQGKTYEQYF.

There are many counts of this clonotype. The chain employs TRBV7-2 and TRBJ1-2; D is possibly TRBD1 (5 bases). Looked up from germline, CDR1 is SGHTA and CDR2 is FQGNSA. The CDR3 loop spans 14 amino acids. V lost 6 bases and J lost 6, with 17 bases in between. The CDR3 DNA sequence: TGTGCCAGCAGTCAGAAAAGGGGACCCGATGGCTACACCTTC. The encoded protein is CASSQKRGPDGYTF.

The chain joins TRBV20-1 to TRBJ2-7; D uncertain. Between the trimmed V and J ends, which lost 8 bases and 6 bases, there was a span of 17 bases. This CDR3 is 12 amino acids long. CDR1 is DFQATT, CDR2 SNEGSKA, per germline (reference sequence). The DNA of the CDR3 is TGCAGTTCCCCGGATGGCTCCCGCGAGCAGTACTTC. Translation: CSSPDGSREQYF.

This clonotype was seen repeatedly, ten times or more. The CDR3 loop is CASSLYGGGETQYF. DNA of the CDR3: TGTGCCAGCAGCTTATACGGGGGAGGAGAGACCCAGTACTTC. The J gene is TRBJ2-5, the V gene TRBV7-2; a possible D gene is TRBD2 (6 bases). The CDR3 consists of 14 residues. From germline, CDR1 is SGHTA and CDR2 FQGNSA. Trimming removed 2 bases at V and 4 bases at J, with 11 bases between.

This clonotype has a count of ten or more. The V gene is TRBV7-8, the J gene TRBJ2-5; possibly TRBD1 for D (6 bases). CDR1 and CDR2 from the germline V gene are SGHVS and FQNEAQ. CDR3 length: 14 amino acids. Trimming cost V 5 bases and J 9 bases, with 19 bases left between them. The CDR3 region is CASSQTGIIGAQYF. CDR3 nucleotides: TGTGCCAGCAGCCAAACAGGGATCATTGGGGCCCAGTACTTC.

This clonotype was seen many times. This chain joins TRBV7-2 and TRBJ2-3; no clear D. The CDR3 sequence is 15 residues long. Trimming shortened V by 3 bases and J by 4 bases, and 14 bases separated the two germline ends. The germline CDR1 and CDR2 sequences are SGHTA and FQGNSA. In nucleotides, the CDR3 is TGTGCCAGCAGCTTTAGGAGCGCGAGACCAGATACGCAGTATTTT. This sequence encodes CASSFRSARPDTQYF.

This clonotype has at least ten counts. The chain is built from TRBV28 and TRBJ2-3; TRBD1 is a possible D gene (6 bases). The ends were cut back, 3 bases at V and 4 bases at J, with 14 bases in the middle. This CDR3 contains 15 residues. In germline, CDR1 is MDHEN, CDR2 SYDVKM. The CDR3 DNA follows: TGTGCCAGCAGTTTGGCCCAGGGGACATCAGATACGCAGTATTTT. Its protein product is CASSLAQGTSDTQYF.

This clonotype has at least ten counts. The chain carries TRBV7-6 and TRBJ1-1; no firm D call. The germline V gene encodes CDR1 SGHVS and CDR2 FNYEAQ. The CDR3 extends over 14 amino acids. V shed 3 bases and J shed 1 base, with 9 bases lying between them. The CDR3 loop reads CASSLDGPNTEAFF. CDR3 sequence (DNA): TGTGCCAGCAGCTTGGACGGCCCGAACACTGAAGCTTTCTTT.

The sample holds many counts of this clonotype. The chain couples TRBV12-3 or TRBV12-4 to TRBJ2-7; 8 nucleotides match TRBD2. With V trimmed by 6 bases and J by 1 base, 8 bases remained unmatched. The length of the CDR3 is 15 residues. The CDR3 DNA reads TGTGCCAGCAGCCGCATAGCGGGAAGGTCCTACGAGCAGTACTTC. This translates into CASSRIAGRSYEQYF.

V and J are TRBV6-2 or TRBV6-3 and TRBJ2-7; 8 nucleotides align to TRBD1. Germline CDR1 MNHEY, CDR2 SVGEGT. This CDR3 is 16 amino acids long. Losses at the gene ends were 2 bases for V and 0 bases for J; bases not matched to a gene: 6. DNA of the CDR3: TGTGCCAGCAGTTACCCGAGGACAGGGAACTCCTACGAGCAGTACTTC. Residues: CASSYPRTGNSYEQYF.

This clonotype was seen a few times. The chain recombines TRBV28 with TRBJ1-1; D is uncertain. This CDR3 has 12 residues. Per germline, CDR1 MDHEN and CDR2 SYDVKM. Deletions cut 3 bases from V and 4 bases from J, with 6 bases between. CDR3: CASSFRTTEAFF. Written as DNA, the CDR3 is TGTGCCAGCAGTTTTAGGACCACTGAAGCTTTCTTT.

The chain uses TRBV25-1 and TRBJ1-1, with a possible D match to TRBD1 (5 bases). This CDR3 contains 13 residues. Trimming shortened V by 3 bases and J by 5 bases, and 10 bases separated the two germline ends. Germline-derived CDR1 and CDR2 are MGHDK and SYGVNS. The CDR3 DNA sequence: TGTGCCAGCAGTGATCCAGGGAGGACTGAAGCTTTCTTT. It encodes CASSDPGRTEAFF.

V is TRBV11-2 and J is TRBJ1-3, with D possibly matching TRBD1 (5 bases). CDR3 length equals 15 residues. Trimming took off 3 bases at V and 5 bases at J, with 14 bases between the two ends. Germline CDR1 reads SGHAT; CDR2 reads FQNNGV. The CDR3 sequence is CASSFSQGNRNTIYF. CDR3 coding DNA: TGTGCCAGCAGCTTTTCCCAGGGCAATCGAAACACCATATATTTT.

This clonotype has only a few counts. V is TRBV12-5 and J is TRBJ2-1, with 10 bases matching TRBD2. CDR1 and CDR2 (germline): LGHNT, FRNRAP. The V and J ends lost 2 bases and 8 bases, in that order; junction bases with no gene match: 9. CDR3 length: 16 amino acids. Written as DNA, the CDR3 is TGTGCTAGTGGTTTGCTCCTCGGTAGCGGGGGGCATGAGCAGTTCTTC. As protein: CASGLLLGSGGHEQFF.